Presented here are 30 T cell receptor beta chains from one specimen sequenced in a study of blood T cell repertoires in COVID-19 (dated by TCRdb to the early 2020s). To prepare the library, the immunoSEQ multiplex PCR assay was applied. The clones in this table, taken by TCRdb from immuneACCESS, are in-frame only. Not every clone is retained; where verified, under half of the shortfall comes from an unresolved V gene, and the cause of the rest is unknown. A total of 200,000 to 300,000 clones appear in this sample, approximately 90% of them only once. Approximately 2.5% of the sample lies in the top ten. Sequenced sample: PBMCs or T cells enriched from blood (not recorded which). The source of these receptors is a woman between 40 and 55 years old with acute COVID-19.

V usage is TRBV6-2 or TRBV6-3 and J usage is TRBJ2-2; TRBD1 matches 7 bases. The V segment lost 5 bases and the J segment 1 base; nucleotides outside the gene matches: 4. The CDR3 consists of 15 residues. Germline CDR1 MNHEY, CDR2 SVGEGT. CDR3 sequence (DNA): TGTGCCAGCAGTACAGGGACAGTGAACACCGGGGAGCTGTTTTTT. Its protein product is CASSTGTVNTGELFF.

This clone appeared once. The chain carries TRBV5-4 and TRBJ1-4; 8 positions agree with TRBD1. Germline CDR1 reads SGHNT; CDR2 reads YYREEE (reference sequence). There are 16 residues in the CDR3. V lost 4 bases, J lost 0 bases, and 5 bases stayed unmatched. The CDR3 nucleotides read TGTGCCAGCAGCCTGGACAGGGCCACAACTAATGAAAAACTGTTTTTT. It specifies CASSLDRATTNEKLFF.

V is TRBV3-1 (or the pseudogene TRBV3-2) and J is TRBJ1-6, with D possibly TRBD1 on 6 matching bases. The length of the CDR3 is 15 residues. The V end lost 3 bases, the J end lost 7 bases, and 13 bases lay between the germline ends. Germline V gives CDR1 LGHDT, CDR2 YNNKEL (reference sequence). CDR3 in amino acids: CASSQVEGGNSPLHF. CDR3 coding DNA: TGTGCCAGCAGCCAGGTAGAAGGGGGAAATTCACCCCTCCACTTT.

V usage is TRBV19 and J usage is TRBJ2-1, with 15 bases that match TRBD2. The CDR3 sequence is 20 residues long. Germline V gene data show CDR1 as LNHDA and CDR2 as SQIVND (reference sequence). V lost 6 bases, J lost 6 bases, and 18 bases stayed unmatched. The chain's CDR3 is CASRSIVGTSGRRGINEQFF. CDR3 DNA: TGTGCCAGTAGGTCGATCGTCGGGACTAGCGGGAGGAGGGGTATCAATGAGCAGTTCTTC.

V usage is TRBV6-4 and J usage is TRBJ2-3; possible D gene TRBD2, 6 bases. Germline CDR1 reads MRHNA; CDR2 reads SNTAGT. The CDR3 totals 15 residues. Trimming shortened V by 2 bases and J by 0 bases, and 9 bases separated the two germline ends. CDR3: CASSDGGTSTDTQYF. CDR3 nucleotide sequence: TGTGCCAGCAGTGACGGAGGGACTAGCACAGATACGCAGTATTTT.

This clone occurred a few times. This chain uses TRBV30 with TRBJ2-7; D might be TRBD1 (6 bases). The CDR3 spans 15 residues. Germline V lookup: CDR1 GTSNPN, CDR2 SVGIG (reference sequence). With 1 base removed from V and 4 bases from J, the gap between germline ends came to 17 bases. The CDR3 spells CAWSAMTGSPYEQYF. The CDR3 DNA is TGTGCCTGGAGTGCGATGACAGGATCACCTTACGAGCAGTACTTC.

V is TRBV30 and J is TRBJ1-6; D remains unclear. The germline gives CDR1 GTSNPN, CDR2 SVGIG (reference sequence). CDR3 length: 15 residues. Trimming removed 1 base at V and 2 bases at J, with 9 bases between. CDR3: CAWSGAGAYNSPLHF. The DNA of the CDR3 is TGTGCCTGGAGTGGCGCAGGCGCCTATAATTCACCCCTCCACTTT.

The gene calls are TRBV4-1 and TRBJ1-3, with a possible D match to TRBD1 (6 bases). The germline V gene has CDR1 MGHRA and CDR2 YSYEKL. With 0 bases removed from V and 4 bases from J, the gap between germline ends came to 13 bases. The CDR3 length is 16 residues. The CDR3 DNA sequence: TGCGCCAGCAGCCAAGATCGGGACACGGGGGGAAACACCATATATTTT. Amino acid sequence: CASSQDRDTGGNTIYF.

This clone appeared a few times. V usage is TRBV3-1 (or the pseudogene TRBV3-2) and J usage is TRBJ2-5, with 10 bases matching TRBD2. V lost 4 bases and J lost 2; bases outside the gene matches: 10. Germline V gives CDR1 LGHDT, CDR2 YNNKEL (reference sequence). There are 17 residues in the CDR3. The CDR3 is CASSLVRLAGDQETQYF. In DNA, the CDR3 is TGTGCCAGCAGCCTAGTAAGGCTAGCGGGGGATCAAGAGACCCAGTACTTC.

The rearrangement joins TRBV9 to TRBJ2-5; D might be TRBD1 (6 bases). The CDR3 is 17 amino acids. V lost 0 bases to trimming and J lost 1 base, with 16 bases between them. The germline gives CDR1 SGDLS, CDR2 YYNGEE. CDR3 sequence: CASSVGSSNRVQETQYF. The DNA of the CDR3 is TGTGCCAGCAGCGTAGGGTCCAGTAACAGGGTCCAAGAGACCCAGTACTTC.

The gene calls are TRBV27 and TRBJ2-5; D uncertain. V gave up 2 bases and J gave up 7 bases, with 14 bases separating them. CDR1 is MNHEY and CDR2 is SMNVEV in the germline V gene (reference sequence). CDR3 length: 14 residues. The CDR3 protein is CASSLKVGFWTQYF. The CDR3 coding sequence is TGTGCCAGCAGTTTAAAGGTCGGGTTTTGGACCCAGTACTTC.

The sample holds one count of this clone. The chain recombines TRBV21-1 with TRBJ1-2. TRBV21-1 is described as a pseudogene. CDR3 length: 15 residues. The CDR3 nucleotides read TGTGCCAGCAGCAATCCGGGGCGGACTACCTATGGCTACACCTTC. Translated, it gives CASSNPGRTTYGYTF.

This clone was seen a single time. This chain links TRBV5-8 with TRBJ2-7; 11 bases agree with TRBD1. The CDR3 spans 13 residues. Germline CDR1 SGHTS, CDR2 YDEGEE. With 5 bases clipped from V and 5 bases from J, the junction kept 3 bases outside the gene matches. CDR3 region: CASRRTGGNEQYF. The CDR3 DNA is TGTGCCAGCAGAAGGACAGGGGGCAACGAGCAGTACTTC.

The chain employs TRBV11-3 and TRBJ2-5; D remains unclear. Germline loops: CDR1 SGHNT, CDR2 YENEEA. This CDR3 spans 16 amino acids. The V end lost 4 bases, the J end lost 0 bases, and 15 bases lay between the germline ends. Written as DNA, the CDR3 is TGTGCCAGCAGCTCCTTAAACTACGCGTACCAAGAGACCCAGTACTTC. Translating gives CASSSLNYAYQETQYF.

J is TRBJ1-2 and V is TRBV21-1; the DNA was not compared with TRBD1, the D call given in the table. TRBV21-1 represents a pseudogene. CDR3 length: 17 residues. In DNA form, the CDR3 reads TGTGCCAGCAGCCCCAAAGGAATGACAGGGGGCGCGGGAGGCTACACCTTC. Translated, it gives CASSPKGMTGGAGGYTF.

The rearrangement links TRBV5-1 to TRBJ1-2; D is unclear. This CDR3 comprises 12 residues. The germline V and J ends were trimmed by 0 bases and 6 bases, with 6 bases remaining between them. Germline CDR1 and CDR2: SGHRS and YFSETQ. The CDR3 reads CASSLGYNGYTF. The CDR3 region has the DNA TGCGCCAGCAGCTTGGGTTACAATGGCTACACCTTC.

J is TRBJ2-3 and V is TRBV18; 9 bases line up with TRBD1. CDR3 length: 16 residues. V lost 2 bases and J lost 0; bases outside the gene matches: 3. Looked up from germline, CDR1 is KGHSH and CDR2 is LQKENI. In DNA, the CDR3 is TGTGCCAGCTCACCATCACAGGGGGCGAGCACAGATACGCAGTATTTT. This encodes CASSPSQGASTDTQYF. Filled out from reference TRBV18 and TRBJ2-3, the complete variable domain reads NAGVMQNPRHLVRRRGQEARLRCSPMKGHSHVYWYRQLPEEGLKFMVYLQKENIIDESGMPKERFSAEFPKEGPSILRIQQVVRGDSAAYFCASSPSQGASTDTQYFGPGTRLTVL.

The count of this clone is one. The genes are TRBV7-9 and TRBJ2-1; TRBD1 matches at 11 bases. V was clipped by 4 bases and J by 4 bases; unmatched bases: 3. The CDR3 is made up of 15 amino acids. Germline loops: CDR1 SEHNR, CDR2 FQNEAQ (reference sequence). DNA of the CDR3: TGTGCCAGCAGCTCAGGACAGGGGGCTTACAATGAGCAGTTCTTC. This translates into CASSSGQGAYNEQFF.

This clone turned up a few times. The CDR3: CASSILLQGANYGYTF. CDR3 nucleotides: TGTGCCAGTAGTATCCTATTACAGGGAGCTAACTATGGCTACACCTTC. The chain joins TRBV19 to TRBJ1-2; tentative D call: TRBD1 (6 bases). The CDR3 sequence is 16 residues long. With 3 bases removed from V and 0 bases from J, the gap between germline ends came to 14 bases. CDR1 LNHDA and CDR2 SQIVND come from the germline V gene (reference sequence).

CDR3 nucleotide sequence: TGTGCCAGCAGTTTAGGGGGGGGCGTGGCTGAGCAGTTCTTC. It translates to CASSLGGGVAEQFF. The chain is built from TRBV27 and TRBJ2-1; maybe TRBD2 (7 bases). CDR3 size: 14 residues. Germline lookup yields CDR1 MNHEY and CDR2 SMNVEV (reference sequence). Trimming shortened V by 2 bases and J by 9 bases, and 14 bases separated the two germline ends.

The chain uses TRBV24-1 and TRBJ2-3; TRBD2 matches 12 bases. In germline, CDR1 is KGHDR, CDR2 SFDVKD. With V trimmed by 9 bases and J by 3 bases, 3 bases remained unmatched. This CDR3 region has 14 residues. The CDR3 DNA reads TGTGCCACCGGACTAGCGGGATCGACAGATACGCAGTATTTT. Translated: CATGLAGSTDTQYF.

Comments on this clone: The identical CDR3 is also encoded by other nucleotide sequences in the sample. This sequence joins TRBV24-1 and TRBJ2-1; tentatively, D is TRBD2 (6 bases). Germline lookup yields CDR1 KGHDR and CDR2 SFDVKD. The CDR3 contains 16 residues. V was clipped by 5 bases and J by 2 bases, with 15 bases between them. CDR3 DNA: TGTGCCACCAGTGTAGGGCTAGCGTTGACCTACAATGAGCAGTTCTTC. Translated: CATSVGLALTYNEQFF.

To note about this clone: A much more abundant neighbour one base away suggests this may be a read error. The J gene is TRBJ1-5, the V gene TRBV5-1; D may be TRBD1 (5 bases). The CDR3 runs 13 residues. The V gene lost 0 bases and the J gene lost 6 bases, with 7 bases spanning the gap. Germline V gene lookup returns CDR1 SGHRS and CDR2 YFSETQ. In DNA, the CDR3 is TGCGCCAGCAGCTTGGCCCAGGGTCAGCCCCAGCATTTT. Its protein product is CASSLAQGQPQHF.

The genes are TRBV15 and TRBJ1-2, with D maybe TRBD1 (5 bases). Looked up from germline, CDR1 is LNHNV and CDR2 is YYDKDF (reference sequence). The CDR3 has 15 residues. Trimming took off 0 bases at V and 8 bases at J, with 16 bases between the two ends. This CDR3 is CATSRDLGQGGGYTF. DNA of the CDR3: TGTGCCACCAGCAGAGATTTGGGGCAGGGAGGCGGCTACACCTTC.

V is TRBV4-2 and J is TRBJ1-5, with 7 positions matching TRBD1. Trimming removed 0 bases from V and 0 bases from J; junction bases left unmatched: 8. The CDR3 consists of 18 residues. In germline, CDR1 is LGHNA, CDR2 YNFKEQ. This CDR3 is CASSQDARGRYSNQPQHF. CDR3 DNA: TGTGCCAGCAGCCAAGATGCCAGGGGGAGATATAGCAATCAGCCCCAGCATTTT.

The rearrangement links TRBV5-1 to TRBJ2-1; tentative D call: TRBD1 (5 bases). Trimming took 5 bases from V and 0 from J, leaving 9 bases between them. The CDR3 is 14 residues long. The V gene's germline CDR1 is SGHRS and CDR2 YFSETQ. The CDR3 here is CASRQGDSYNEQFF. In nucleotides, the CDR3 is TGCGCCAGCAGGCAAGGGGACTCCTACAATGAGCAGTTCTTC.

V is TRBV5-4 and J is TRBJ1-2; D is ambiguous. The CDR3 is 12 residues long. Trimming shortened V by 7 bases and J by 3 bases, and 10 bases separated the two germline ends. Per germline, CDR1 SGHNT and CDR2 YYREEE (reference sequence). The CDR3 spells CASHPGDYGYTF. CDR3 coding DNA: TGTGCCAGCCACCCCGGAGACTATGGCTACACCTTC.

V gene TRBV21-1 combines with J gene TRBJ2-1; TRBD1 is the table's D call and was not checked against the DNA. TRBV21-1 is described as a pseudogene. The CDR3 has 16 residues. The CDR3 sequence is CASRPGETGDYNEQFF. The CDR3 region has the DNA TGTGCCAGCCGTCCGGGGGAGACAGGGGACTACAATGAGCAGTTCTTC.

V is TRBV6-5 and J is TRBJ2-1; D gene ambiguous. Germline CDR1 reads MNHEY; CDR2 reads SVGAGI. Trimming pared 7 bases from V and 5 bases from J, leaving 12 bases between. The CDR3 extends over 13 amino acids. CDR3 sequence: CASMRLEDNEQFF. The CDR3 DNA reads as TGTGCCAGCATGAGGTTAGAAGACAATGAGCAGTTCTTC.

Only one count was recorded for this clone. The chain couples TRBV7-9 to TRBJ2-1, with D tentatively TRBD2 (7 bases). V gave up 5 bases and J gave up 4 bases, with 21 bases separating them. This CDR3 is 17 amino acids long. Germline lookup yields CDR1 SEHNR and CDR2 FQNEAQ (reference sequence). CDR3 DNA: TGTGCCAGCAGCCCTAGGGGGGGGCTTACGGGGTACAATGAGCAGTTCTTC. Amino acid sequence: CASSPRGGLTGYNEQFF.